A single sample is the source of the 29 T cell receptor beta chains below, sequenced in a study of lymphopenia after photon versus proton radiotherapy. Profiling relied on immunoSEQ multiplex PCR, and the TCRdb table lists in-frame clones only, not all of them. The sample contains roughly 150,000 clones, 70% to 90% of which appear only once. The sequenced sample was peripheral blood, obtained from a patient treated with photon-based radiotherapy. Receptors were obtained from a man in his forties or fifties with gastric cancer.

The gene calls are TRBV6-1 and TRBJ2-7; a weak D match, TRBD1 (6 bases). Germline CDR1 reads MNHNS; CDR2 reads SASEGT. This CDR3 comprises 15 residues. Deletions cut 7 bases from V and 0 bases from J, with 16 bases between. In DNA, the CDR3 is TGTGCCAGCACACGCAGGGGTGCGAGCTCCTACGAGCAGTACTTC. Its protein is CASTRRGASSYEQYF.

The chain couples TRBV6-6 to TRBJ1-4, with 7 positions matching TRBD1. Germline assignment: CDR1 MNHNY and CDR2 SVGAGI (reference sequence). Trimming removed 5 bases from V and 4 bases from J; junction bases left unmatched: 4. The CDR3 has 14 residues. The CDR3 bases are TGTGCCAGCAGTCTGGACAGGAATAATGAAAAACTGTTTTTT. The encoded protein is CASSLDRNNEKLFF.

CDR3 DNA: TGTGCCAGCAGCTTAGGAGGACGAAGCTCCTACGAGCAGTACTTC. Amino acids: CASSLGGRSSYEQYF. The gene calls are TRBV13 and TRBJ2-7; D is ambiguous. Germline V gene data show CDR1 as PRHDT and CDR2 as FYEKMQ (reference sequence). Trimming stripped 0 bases from V and 0 bases from J, with 9 bases between. The CDR3 is 15 amino acids.

This chain connects TRBV29-1 to TRBJ2-7; 7 nucleotides match TRBD1. From germline, CDR1 is SQVTM and CDR2 ANQGSEA. J gave up 3 bases and V 7 bases, and 6 bases lay outside the gene matches. The CDR3 is made up of 12 amino acids. The CDR3 is CSAGTDIYEQYF. Written as DNA, the CDR3 is TGCAGCGCAGGGACAGATATCTACGAGCAGTACTTC.

This chain connects TRBV28 to TRBJ1-2, with D tentatively TRBD1 (6 bases). Germline CDR1 is MDHEN and CDR2 is SYDVKM. The V gene lost 9 bases and the J gene lost 3 bases, with 14 bases spanning the gap. The CDR3 sequence is 13 residues long. The CDR3 region is CARPGAHDYGYTF. CDR3 bases: TGTGCCAGGCCGGGGGCCCACGACTATGGCTACACCTTC.

The chain uses TRBV28 and TRBJ1-1, with TRBD1 identical over 11 bases. J lost 0 bases, V lost 5 bases, and 8 bases had no gene match. CDR3 size: 17 residues. Germline lookup yields CDR1 MDHEN and CDR2 SYDVKM. In DNA, the CDR3 is TGTGCCAGCAGTCAAGTTGGACAGGGGGCTCTGAACACTGAAGCTTTCTTT. Translation gives CASSQVGQGALNTEAFF.

The genes are TRBV29-1 and TRBJ1-2; D is unresolved. Deletions cut 4 bases from V and 0 bases from J, with 18 bases between. Per germline, CDR1 SQVTM and CDR2 ANQGSEA. The CDR3 runs 16 residues. CDR3 bases: TGCAGCGTTGTGTCTGTGTGGGGTCCGGCTAACTATGGCTACACCTTC. This gives the protein CSVVSVWGPANYGYTF.

The chain has TRBV9 and TRBJ1-1; D is possibly TRBD1 (6 bases). The length of the CDR3 is 15 residues. Looked up from germline, CDR1 is SGDLS and CDR2 is YYNGEE. V gave up 4 bases and J gave up 0 bases, with 13 bases separating them. CDR3 residues: CASSLRTDMNTEAFF. The CDR3 nucleotides read TGTGCCAGCAGCCTCCGGACAGACATGAACACTGAAGCTTTCTTT.

This rearrangement joins TRBV11-3 to TRBJ2-3; D is undetermined. This CDR3 is 12 amino acids long. Germline loops: CDR1 SGHNT, CDR2 YENEEA. V was pared by 2 bases and J by 5 bases, with 5 bases between. CDR3 bases: TGTGCCAGCAGCTTATTCGGAGATACGCAGTATTTT. This sequence encodes CASSLFGDTQYF.

The V call is TRBV20-1, the J call TRBJ1-5; no reliable D call. The CDR3 runs to 11 residues. CDR1 and CDR2 from the germline V gene are DFQATT and SNEGSKA (reference sequence). V was pared by 3 bases and J by 9 bases, with 9 bases between. CDR3 protein: CSASIGGPQHF. The CDR3 DNA reads as TGCAGTGCTAGTATCGGTGGGCCCCAGCATTTT.

The V gene is TRBV27, the J gene TRBJ2-7; 8 nucleotides align to TRBD2. The CDR3 is 14 residues long. Germline assignment: CDR1 MNHEY and CDR2 SMNVEV (reference sequence). V gave up 8 bases and J gave up 0 bases; unmatched junction bases: 6. The CDR3 nucleotides are TGTGCCAGCTCCCCTAGCGGGTTCTCCTACGAGCAGTACTTC. Protein: CASSPSGFSYEQYF.

This clone was recorded only once. V usage is TRBV4-1 and J usage is TRBJ2-4; D possibly corresponds to TRBD2 (6 bases). The CDR3 is 17 residues long. V was trimmed by 1 base and J by 3 bases, leaving 16 bases between them. Germline assignment: CDR1 MGHRA and CDR2 YSYEKL. The CDR3 region has the DNA TGCGCCAGCAGCCAAGTGAGGAGGGGTACCAACAAAAACATTCAGTACTTC. This gives the protein CASSQVRRGTNKNIQYF.

The V call is TRBV6-5, the J call TRBJ2-2, with 9 bases lining up with TRBD2. Germline V gene data show CDR1 as MNHEY and CDR2 as SVGAGI. The CDR3 contains 15 residues. V lost 6 bases, J lost 6 bases, and 8 bases stayed unmatched. CDR3 region: CASSPLAGSPGELFF. CDR3 DNA: TGTGCCAGCAGCCCCCTAGCGGGAAGTCCCGGGGAGCTGTTTTTT.

The genes are TRBV7-8 and TRBJ1-5; no definite D call. The CDR3 covers 14 residues. Germline loops: CDR1 SGHVS, CDR2 FQNEAQ. Between the trimmed V and J ends, which lost 5 bases and 3 bases, there was a span of 11 bases. CDR3 protein: CASSDMGNNQPQHF. As DNA, the CDR3 is TGTGCCAGCAGCGACATGGGGAACAATCAGCCCCAGCATTTT.

The chain is built from TRBV19 and TRBJ2-2; TRBD1 might be the D (5 bases). Looked up from germline, CDR1 is LNHDA and CDR2 is SQIVND (reference sequence). V lost 3 bases and J lost 1, with 6 bases in between. This CDR3 spans 14 amino acids. The CDR3 is CASSMQGNTGELFF. In DNA form, the CDR3 reads TGTGCCAGTAGTATGCAGGGGAACACCGGGGAGCTGTTTTTT.

This chain connects TRBV7-3 to TRBJ1-2, with D perhaps matching TRBD1 (5 bases). Germline assignment: CDR1 SGHTA and CDR2 FQGTGA. The CDR3 runs to 13 residues. V dropped 2 bases and J dropped 6 bases, with 10 bases sitting between them. The CDR3 protein is CASSLQVGDGYTF. Written as DNA, the CDR3 is TGTGCCAGCAGCTTACAGGTGGGGGATGGCTACACCTTC.

This clone occurred once. Other nucleotide sequences from this sample produce the same CDR3. The V and J genes are TRBV5-1 and TRBJ2-5; no firm D call. CDR1 SGHRS and CDR2 YFSETQ come from the germline V gene. V lost 4 bases to trimming and J lost 1 base, with 2 bases between them. The length of the CDR3 is 11 residues. CDR3 amino acids: CASSRQETQYF. CDR3 nucleotides: TGCGCCAGCAGCCGCCAAGAGACCCAGTACTTC.

This sequence joins TRBV7-2 and TRBJ2-2, with a tentative D call TRBD1 (5 bases). CDR3 size: 15 residues. The V gene's germline CDR1 is SGHTA and CDR2 FQGNSA. Deletions cut 1 base from V and 4 bases from J, with 10 bases between. The CDR3 loop is CASSLGSTVTGELFF. The CDR3 coding sequence is TGTGCCAGCAGCTTAGGGTCGACAGTCACCGGGGAGCTGTTTTTT.

This clone was detected a few times. The V and J genes are TRBV11-2 and TRBJ1-2; D gene ambiguous. The V end was cut by 1 base, the J end by 7 bases, with 7 bases between. This CDR3 has 12 residues. Germline CDR1 SGHAT, CDR2 FQNNGV. CDR3 DNA sequence: TGTGCCAGCAGCTTAGGAGTAGGTGGCTACACCTTC. Encoded protein: CASSLGVGGYTF. Drawing the rest from reference TRBV11-2 and TRBJ1-2, the complete variable domain is EAGVAQSPRYKIIEKRQSVAFWCNPISGHATLYWYQQILGQGPKLLIQFQNNGVVDDSQLPKDRFSAERLKGVDSTLKIQPAKLEDSAVYLCASSLGVGGYTFGSGTRLTVV.

The chain combines TRBV6-4 with TRBJ2-3; unclear D gene. The V gene's germline CDR1 is MRHNA and CDR2 SNTAGT. The germline V and J ends were trimmed by 2 bases and 1 base, with 7 bases remaining between them. This CDR3 comprises 14 residues. DNA for the CDR3: TGTGCCAGCAGTGACGATTTTGGCACAGATACGCAGTATTTT. Its protein product is CASSDDFGTDTQYF.

J is TRBJ1-2 and V is TRBV23-1; 10 positions match TRBD1. TRBV23-1 is filed as an ORF, its function uncertain. The CDR3 loop spans 18 amino acids. Losses at the gene ends were 1 base for V and 2 bases for J; bases not matched to a gene: 10. The CDR3 loop reads CASSQCRGTGAWNYGYTF. CDR3 sequence (DNA): TGCGCCAGCAGTCAATGCCGGGGGACAGGGGCCTGGAACTATGGCTACACCTTC.

The chain is built from TRBV5-4 and TRBJ2-3; D not certain. The CDR3 sequence is 14 residues long. The germline CDR1 and CDR2 sequences are SGHNT and YYREEE (reference sequence). Trimming stripped 2 bases from V and 5 bases from J, with 12 bases between. The CDR3, as DNA: TGTGCCAGCAGCTTACCGAGGACGGGAGATACGCAGTATTTT. It translates to CASSLPRTGDTQYF.

The chain has TRBV5-1 and TRBJ2-1, with 9 positions matching TRBD1. The CDR3 is 14 residues long. V gave up 4 bases and J gave up 5 bases; unmatched junction bases: 4. Germline CDR1 and CDR2: SGHRS and YFSETQ. DNA for the CDR3: TGCGCCAGCAGCCTCGGGACAGGGAACAATGAGCAGTTCTTC. It codes for CASSLGTGNNEQFF.

The genes are TRBV25-1 and TRBJ1-2; 8 nucleotides match TRBD1. The CDR3 is 15 amino acids. CDR1 and CDR2 from the germline V gene are MGHDK and SYGVNS. V lost 4 bases, J lost 1 base, and 5 bases stayed unmatched. Here the CDR3 DNA reads TGTGCCAGCAGTGTCCAGGGGGCTTTTAACTATGGCTACACCTTC. This gives the protein CASSVQGAFNYGYTF.

V usage is TRBV20-1 and J usage is TRBJ1-2; the match to TRBD1 covers 8 bases. Germline lookup yields CDR1 DFQATT and CDR2 SNEGSKA (reference sequence). The V gene end was trimmed by 7 bases and the J gene end by 8 bases; junction bases not matched to a gene: 6. The CDR3 is 11 amino acids. Here the CDR3 reads CSGHRGSGYTF. DNA of the CDR3: TGCAGTGGTCACAGGGGGAGCGGCTACACCTTC.

The chain links TRBV7-8 to TRBJ1-2; D possibly corresponds to TRBD1 (5 bases). V dropped 2 bases and J dropped 8 bases, with 15 bases sitting between them. Germline CDR1 SGHVS, CDR2 FQNEAQ. This CDR3 is 14 amino acids long. DNA for the CDR3: TGTGCCAGCAGCTTATCACAGGCCGGCGAAGGCTACACCTTC. It encodes CASSLSQAGEGYTF.

The chain has TRBV6-6 and TRBJ2-2; 9 bases agree with TRBD1. The CDR3 extends over 15 amino acids. V lost 5 bases to trimming and J lost 2 bases; unmatched junction nucleotides: 3. Germline CDR1 MNHNY, CDR2 SVGAGI (reference sequence). The DNA for the CDR3 is TGTGCCAGCAGTACAGGGGGCGCAAACACCGGGGAGCTGTTTTTT. Amino acids: CASSTGGANTGELFF.

The V and J genes are TRBV5-4 and TRBJ2-7, with TRBD2 as a possible D gene (7 bases). CDR1 is SGHNT and CDR2 is YYREEE in the germline V gene (reference sequence). CDR3 length: 14 residues. V was pared by 4 bases and J by 5 bases, with 16 bases between. The CDR3 bases are TGTGCCAGCAGCCTAGGGGGGGCAATGCACGAGCAGTACTTC. It codes for CASSLGGAMHEQYF.

The J gene is TRBJ2-2, the V gene TRBV27; 11 bases are a match to TRBD2. The CDR3 is 14 amino acids. The germline V gene has CDR1 MNHEY and CDR2 SMNVEV (reference sequence). The ends lost 9 bases at V and 1 base at J; junction bases unmatched: 1. The CDR3 region is CASTSGRNTGELFF. CDR3 DNA sequence: TGTGCCAGTACTAGCGGGAGGAACACCGGGGAGCTGTTTTTT.